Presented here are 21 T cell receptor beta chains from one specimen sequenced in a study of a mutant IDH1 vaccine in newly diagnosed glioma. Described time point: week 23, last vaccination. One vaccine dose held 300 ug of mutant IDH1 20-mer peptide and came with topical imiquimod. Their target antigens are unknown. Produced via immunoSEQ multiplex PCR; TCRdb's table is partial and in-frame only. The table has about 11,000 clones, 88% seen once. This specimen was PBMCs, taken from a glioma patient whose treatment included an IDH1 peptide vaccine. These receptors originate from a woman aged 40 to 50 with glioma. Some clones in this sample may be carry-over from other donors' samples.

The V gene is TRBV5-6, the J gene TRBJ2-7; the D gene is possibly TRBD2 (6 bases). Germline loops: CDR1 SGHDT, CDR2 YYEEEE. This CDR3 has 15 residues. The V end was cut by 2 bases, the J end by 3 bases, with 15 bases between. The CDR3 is CASSFGSGRGYEQYF. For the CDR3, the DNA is TGTGCCAGCAGCTTTGGTTCCGGGCGGGGCTACGAGCAGTACTTC.

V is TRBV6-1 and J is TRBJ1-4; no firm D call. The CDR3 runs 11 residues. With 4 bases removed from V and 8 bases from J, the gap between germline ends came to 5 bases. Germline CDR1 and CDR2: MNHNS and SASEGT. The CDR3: CASSGVEKLFF. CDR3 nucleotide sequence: TGTGCCAGCAGTGGAGTGGAAAAACTGTTTTTT.

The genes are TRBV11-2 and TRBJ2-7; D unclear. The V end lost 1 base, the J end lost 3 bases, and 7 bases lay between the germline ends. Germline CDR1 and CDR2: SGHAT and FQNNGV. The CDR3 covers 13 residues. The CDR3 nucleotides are TGTGCCAGCAGCTTAGCGGCCGACTACGAGCAGTACTTC. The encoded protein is CASSLAADYEQYF.

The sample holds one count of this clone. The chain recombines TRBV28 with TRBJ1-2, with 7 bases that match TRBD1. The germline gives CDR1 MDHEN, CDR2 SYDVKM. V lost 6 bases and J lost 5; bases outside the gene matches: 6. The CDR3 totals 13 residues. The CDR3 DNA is TGTGCCAGCAGAAGCGGGACAGCATATGGCTACACCTTC. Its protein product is CASRSGTAYGYTF.

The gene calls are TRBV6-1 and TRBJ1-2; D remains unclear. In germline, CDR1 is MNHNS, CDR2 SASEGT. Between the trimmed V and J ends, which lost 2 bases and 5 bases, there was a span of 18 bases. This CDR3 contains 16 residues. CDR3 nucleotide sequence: TGTGCCAGCAGTGAACTGGCGAGACCAGCAGATTATGGCTACACCTTC. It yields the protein CASSELARPADYGYTF.

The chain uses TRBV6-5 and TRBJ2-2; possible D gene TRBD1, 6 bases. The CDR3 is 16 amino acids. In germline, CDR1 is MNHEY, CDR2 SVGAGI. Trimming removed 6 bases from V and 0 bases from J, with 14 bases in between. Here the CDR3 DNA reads TGTGCCAGCAGCTACGGGACACCCGCGAACACCGGGGAGCTGTTTTTT. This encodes CASSYGTPANTGELFF.

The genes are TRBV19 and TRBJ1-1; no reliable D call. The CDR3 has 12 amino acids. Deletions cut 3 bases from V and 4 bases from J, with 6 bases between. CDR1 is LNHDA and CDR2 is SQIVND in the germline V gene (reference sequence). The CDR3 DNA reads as TGTGCCAGTAGTATCCTGAGCACTGAAGCTTTCTTT. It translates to CASSILSTEAFF.

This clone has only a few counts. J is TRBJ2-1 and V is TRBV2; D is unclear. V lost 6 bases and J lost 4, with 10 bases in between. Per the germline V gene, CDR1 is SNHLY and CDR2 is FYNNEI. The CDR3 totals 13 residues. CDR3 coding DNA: TGTGCCAGCAGAGACGGCCGATACAATGAGCAGTTCTTC. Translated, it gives CASRDGRYNEQFF.

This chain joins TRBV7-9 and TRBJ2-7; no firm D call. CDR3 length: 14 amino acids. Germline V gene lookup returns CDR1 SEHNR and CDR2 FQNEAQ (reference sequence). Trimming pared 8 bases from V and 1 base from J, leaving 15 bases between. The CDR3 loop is CASQRVDASYEQYF. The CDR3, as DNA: TGTGCCAGCCAACGTGTAGACGCTTCCTACGAGCAGTACTTC.

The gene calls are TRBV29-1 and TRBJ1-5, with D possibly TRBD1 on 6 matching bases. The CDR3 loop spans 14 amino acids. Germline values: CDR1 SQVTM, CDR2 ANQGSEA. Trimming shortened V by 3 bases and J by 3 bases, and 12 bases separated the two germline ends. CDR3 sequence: CSVEIGGPNQPQHF. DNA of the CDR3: TGCAGCGTTGAGATCGGGGGGCCCAATCAGCCCCAGCATTTT.

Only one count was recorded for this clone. Here the CDR3 DNA reads TGTGCCAGCAGCCCGGAACAGGGTTTGGGCTACACCTTC. It translates to CASSPEQGLGYTF. The J gene is TRBJ1-2, the V gene TRBV5-4, with a weak D call TRBD1 (6 bases). Germline CDR1 is SGHNT and CDR2 is YYREEE (reference sequence). Trimming removed 4 bases at V and 8 bases at J, with 15 bases between. The CDR3 is 13 residues long.

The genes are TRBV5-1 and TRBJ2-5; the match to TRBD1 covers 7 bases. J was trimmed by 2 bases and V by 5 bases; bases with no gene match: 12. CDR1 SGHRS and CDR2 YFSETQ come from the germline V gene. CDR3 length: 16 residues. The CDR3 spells CASRSGTGAQQETQYF. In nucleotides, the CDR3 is TGCGCCAGCAGGTCCGGCACAGGGGCCCAACAAGAGACCCAGTACTTC.

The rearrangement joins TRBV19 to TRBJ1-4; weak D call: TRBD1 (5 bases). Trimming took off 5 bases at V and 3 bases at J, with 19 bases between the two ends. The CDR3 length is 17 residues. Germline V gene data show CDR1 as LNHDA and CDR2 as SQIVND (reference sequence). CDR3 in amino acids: CASSQERGGPANEKLFF. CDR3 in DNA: TGTGCCAGTAGTCAAGAGAGGGGCGGGCCAGCTAATGAAAAACTGTTTTTT. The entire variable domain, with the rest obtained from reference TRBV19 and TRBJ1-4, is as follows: DGGITQSPKYLFRKEGQNVTLSCEQNLNHDAMYWYRQDPGQGLRLIYYSQIVNDFQKGDIAEGYSVSREKKESFPLTVTSAQKNPTAFYLCASSQERGGPANEKLFFGSGTQLSVL.

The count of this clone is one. CDR3 region: CASSPVGGNEQFF. DNA for the CDR3: TGTGCCAGCTCCCCGGTCGGGGGCAATGAGCAGTTCTTC. V and J are TRBV27 and TRBJ2-1; TRBD2 is a possible D gene (6 bases). Germline assignment: CDR1 MNHEY and CDR2 SMNVEV (reference sequence). Trimming left V 8 bases short and J 6 bases short, with 14 bases between. The CDR3 has 13 amino acids.

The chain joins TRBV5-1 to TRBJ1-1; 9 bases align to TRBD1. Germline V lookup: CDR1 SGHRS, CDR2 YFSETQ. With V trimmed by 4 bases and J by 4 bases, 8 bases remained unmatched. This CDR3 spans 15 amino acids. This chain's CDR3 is CASSPGTGGRTEAFF. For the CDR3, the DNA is TGCGCCAGCAGCCCCGGAACAGGGGGCCGCACTGAAGCTTTCTTT.

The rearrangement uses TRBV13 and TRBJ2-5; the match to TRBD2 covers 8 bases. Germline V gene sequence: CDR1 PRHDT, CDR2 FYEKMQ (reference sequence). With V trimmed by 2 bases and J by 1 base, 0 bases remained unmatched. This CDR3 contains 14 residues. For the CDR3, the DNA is TGTGCCAGCAGCTTAACTAGCGGCCAAGAGACCCAGTACTTC. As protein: CASSLTSGQETQYF.

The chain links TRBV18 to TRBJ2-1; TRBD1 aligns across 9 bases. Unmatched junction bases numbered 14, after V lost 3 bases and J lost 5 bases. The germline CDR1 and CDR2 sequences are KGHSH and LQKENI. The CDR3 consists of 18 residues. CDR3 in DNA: TGTGCCAGCTCACCTTTCTTAGTTGGACAGGGGACTAACAATGAGCAGTTCTTC. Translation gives CASSPFLVGQGTNNEQFF.

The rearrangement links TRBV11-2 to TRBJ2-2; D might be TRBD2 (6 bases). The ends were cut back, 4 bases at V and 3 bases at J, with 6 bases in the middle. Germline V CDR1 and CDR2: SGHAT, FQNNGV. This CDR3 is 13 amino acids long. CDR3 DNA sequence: TGTGCCAGCAGCTGGGGGGACACCGGGGAGCTGTTTTTT. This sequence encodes CASSWGDTGELFF.

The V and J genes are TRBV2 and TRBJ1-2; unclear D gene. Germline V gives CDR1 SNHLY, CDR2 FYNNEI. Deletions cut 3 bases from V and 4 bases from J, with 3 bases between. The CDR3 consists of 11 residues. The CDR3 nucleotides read TGTGCCAGCAGTGAGGTCTATGGCTACACCTTC. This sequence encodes CASSEVYGYTF.

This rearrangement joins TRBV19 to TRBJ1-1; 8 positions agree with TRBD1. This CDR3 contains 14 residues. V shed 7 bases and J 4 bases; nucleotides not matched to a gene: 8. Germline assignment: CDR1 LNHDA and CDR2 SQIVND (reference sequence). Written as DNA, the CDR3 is TGTGCCAGTATCACGACAGGGGAGGTCACTGAAGCTTTCTTT. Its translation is CASITTGEVTEAFF.

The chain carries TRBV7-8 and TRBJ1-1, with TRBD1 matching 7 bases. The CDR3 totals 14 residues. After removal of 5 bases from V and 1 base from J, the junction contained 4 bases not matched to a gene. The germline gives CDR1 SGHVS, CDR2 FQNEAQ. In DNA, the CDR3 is TGTGCCAGCAGCATCAGACAGGGGAACACTGAAGCTTTCTTT. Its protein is CASSIRQGNTEAFF.